Reported below is one TCR beta chain. Its specificity is not known. The entry originates in a study of graft-versus-host responses after intestinal transplantation. Whole-study results and caveats: GvH clones detected in recipient marrow included some appearing first in ileum or blood.

TCRdb keeps only in-frame clones here, not all; method: immunoSEQ multiplex PCR. The sample carries over 100,000 clones, over 80% recorded once. The CDR3 runs 16 residues. Germline V lookup: CDR1 SGHRS, CDR2 YFSETQ. V was shortened by 0 bases and J by 8 bases, with 15 bases between the two germline ends. The sample in question was unstimulated CD4+ T cells sorted from spleen or lymph node cells, obtained before intestinal transplant. V and J are TRBV5-1 and TRBJ1-6; tentatively, D is TRBD1 (5 bases). This sequence was found in a human donor who received an intestinal transplant. This CDR3 is CASSLASGGLDSPLHF. The DNA of the CDR3 is TGCGCCAGCAGCTTGGCCTCGGGGGGTTTGGATTCACCCCTCCACTTT.